Below, one T cell receptor (beta chain) is given with its context. The record originates from a study of blood T cell repertoires in COVID-19. Overall study context: Both acute and convalescent COVID-19 samples were obtained from the United States, Italy and Spain. PBMCs, B-cell-depleted T cells, or T cells provided the cDNA or gDNA that made up the material.

Cohort allocation depended upon clinical history that participants reported. TCRdb's copy holds only in-frame clones and misses some; the assay was immunoSEQ multiplex PCR. Counted here are almost 200,000 clones, about 89% occurring once; the ten biggest clones make up around 8%. The CDR3 consists of 15 residues. V lost 5 bases and J 3 bases, leaving 17 bases between the germline ends. Germline CDR1 reads MNHEY; CDR2 reads SVGAGI. This sequence joins TRBV6-5 and TRBJ2-7; a possible D gene is TRBD1 (6 bases). The source of this sequence is a woman aged 18-35 years who had recovered from COVID-19. The sample taken for sequencing was PBMCs or T cells enriched from blood (not recorded which). The CDR3 protein is CASSPQDSGHYEQYF. In DNA, the CDR3 is TGTGCCAGCAGTCCTCAGGACAGTGGCCACTACGAGCAGTACTTC.